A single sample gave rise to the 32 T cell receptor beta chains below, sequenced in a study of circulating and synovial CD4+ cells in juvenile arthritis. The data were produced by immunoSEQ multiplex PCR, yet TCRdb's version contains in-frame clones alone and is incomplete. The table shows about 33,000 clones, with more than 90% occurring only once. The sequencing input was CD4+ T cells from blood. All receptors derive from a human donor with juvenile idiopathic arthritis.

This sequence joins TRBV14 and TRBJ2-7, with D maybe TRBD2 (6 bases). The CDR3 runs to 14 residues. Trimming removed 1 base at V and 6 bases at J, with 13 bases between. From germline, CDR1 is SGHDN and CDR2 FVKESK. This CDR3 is CASSQVGGGIEQYF. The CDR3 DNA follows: TGTGCCAGCAGCCAAGTGGGGGGAGGCATCGAGCAGTACTTC.

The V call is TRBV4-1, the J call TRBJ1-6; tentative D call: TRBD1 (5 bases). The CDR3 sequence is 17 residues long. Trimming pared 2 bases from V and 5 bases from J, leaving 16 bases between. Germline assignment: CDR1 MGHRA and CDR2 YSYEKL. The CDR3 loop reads CASSQPYRQPNNSPLHF. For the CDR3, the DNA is TGCGCCAGCAGCCAACCTTATAGACAGCCTAATAATTCACCCCTCCACTTT.

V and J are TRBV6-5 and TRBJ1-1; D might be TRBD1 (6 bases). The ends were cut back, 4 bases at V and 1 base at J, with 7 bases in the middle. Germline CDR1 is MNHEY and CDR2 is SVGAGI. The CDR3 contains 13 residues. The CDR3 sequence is CASSLTGNTEAFF. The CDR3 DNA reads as TGTGCCAGCAGTTTGACAGGGAACACTGAAGCTTTCTTT.

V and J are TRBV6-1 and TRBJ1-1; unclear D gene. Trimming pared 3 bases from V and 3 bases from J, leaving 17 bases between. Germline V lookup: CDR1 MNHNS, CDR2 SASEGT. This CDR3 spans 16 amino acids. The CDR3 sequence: CASSEPGGVRDTEAFF. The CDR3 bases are TGTGCCAGCAGTGAGCCGGGCGGGGTTCGGGACACTGAAGCTTTCTTT.

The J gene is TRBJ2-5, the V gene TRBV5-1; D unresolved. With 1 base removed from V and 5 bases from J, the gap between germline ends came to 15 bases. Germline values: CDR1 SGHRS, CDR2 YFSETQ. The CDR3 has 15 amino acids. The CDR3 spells CASSLSATPRETQYF. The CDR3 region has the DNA TGCGCCAGCAGCTTGTCTGCCACCCCCAGGGAGACCCAGTACTTC.

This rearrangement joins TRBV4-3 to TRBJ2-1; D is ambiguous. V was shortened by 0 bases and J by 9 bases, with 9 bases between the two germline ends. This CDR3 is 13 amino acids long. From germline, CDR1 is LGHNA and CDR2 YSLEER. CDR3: CASSQDTRREQFF. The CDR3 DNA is TGCGCCAGCAGCCAAGATACCAGGCGTGAGCAGTTCTTC.

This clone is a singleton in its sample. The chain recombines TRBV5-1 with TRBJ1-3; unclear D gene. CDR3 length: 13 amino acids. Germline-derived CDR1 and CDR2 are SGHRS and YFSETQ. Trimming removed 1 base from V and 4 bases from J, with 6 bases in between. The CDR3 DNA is TGCGCCAGCAGCTTGCCCGGGGGAAACACCATATATTTT. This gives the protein CASSLPGGNTIYF.

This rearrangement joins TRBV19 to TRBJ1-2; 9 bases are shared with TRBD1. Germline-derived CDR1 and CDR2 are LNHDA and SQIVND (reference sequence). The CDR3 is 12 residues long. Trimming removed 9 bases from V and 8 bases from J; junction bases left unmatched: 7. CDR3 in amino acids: CASQQGAGGYTF. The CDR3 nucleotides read TGTGCCAGCCAACAGGGGGCTGGGGGCTACACCTTC.

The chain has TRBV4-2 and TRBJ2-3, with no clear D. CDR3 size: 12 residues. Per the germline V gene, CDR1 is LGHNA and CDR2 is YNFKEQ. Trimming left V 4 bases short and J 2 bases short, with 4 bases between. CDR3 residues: CASSRVTDTQYF. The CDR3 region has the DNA TGTGCCAGCAGCCGAGTCACAGATACGCAGTATTTT.

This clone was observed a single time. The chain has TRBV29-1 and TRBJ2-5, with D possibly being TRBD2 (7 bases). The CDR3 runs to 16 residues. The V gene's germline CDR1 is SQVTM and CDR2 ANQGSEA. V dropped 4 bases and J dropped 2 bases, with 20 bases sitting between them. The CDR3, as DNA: TGCAGCGTTGTTATCGGCTCGGGGAGGGGGCAAGAGACCCAGTACTTC. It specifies CSVVIGSGRGQETQYF.

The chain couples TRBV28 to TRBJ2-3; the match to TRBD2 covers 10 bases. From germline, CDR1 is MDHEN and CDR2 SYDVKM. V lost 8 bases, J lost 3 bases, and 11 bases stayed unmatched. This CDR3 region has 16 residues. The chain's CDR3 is CASRGASGSGTDTQYF. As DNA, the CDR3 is TGTGCCAGCCGAGGGGCTAGCGGGAGTGGGACAGATACGCAGTATTTT.

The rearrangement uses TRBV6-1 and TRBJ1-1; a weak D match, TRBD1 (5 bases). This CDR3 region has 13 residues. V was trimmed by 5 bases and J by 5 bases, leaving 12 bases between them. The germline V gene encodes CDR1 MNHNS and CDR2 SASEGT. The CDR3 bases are TGTGCCAGCAGTAGCCCTGGGGGGACTGAAGCTTTCTTT. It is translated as CASSSPGGTEAFF.

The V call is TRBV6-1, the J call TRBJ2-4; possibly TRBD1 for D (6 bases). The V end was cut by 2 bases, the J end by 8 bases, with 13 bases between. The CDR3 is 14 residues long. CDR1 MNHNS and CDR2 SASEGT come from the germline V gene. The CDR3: CASSEMSGVDIQYF. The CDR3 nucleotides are TGTGCCAGCAGTGAAATGTCAGGGGTTGACATTCAGTACTTC.

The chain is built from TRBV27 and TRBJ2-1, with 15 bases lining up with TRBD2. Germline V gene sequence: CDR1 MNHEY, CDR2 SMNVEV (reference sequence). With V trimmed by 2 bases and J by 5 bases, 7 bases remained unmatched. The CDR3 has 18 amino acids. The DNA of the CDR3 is TGTGCCAGCAGTTTAGGACTAGCGGGGGGGCGTAGGAACAATGAGCAGTTCTTC. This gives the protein CASSLGLAGGRRNNEQFF.

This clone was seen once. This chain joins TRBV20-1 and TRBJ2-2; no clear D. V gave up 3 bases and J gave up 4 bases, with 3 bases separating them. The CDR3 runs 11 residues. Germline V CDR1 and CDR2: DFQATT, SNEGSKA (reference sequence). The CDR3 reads CSARATGELFF. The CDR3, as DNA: TGCAGTGCTAGGGCCACCGGGGAGCTGTTTTTT.

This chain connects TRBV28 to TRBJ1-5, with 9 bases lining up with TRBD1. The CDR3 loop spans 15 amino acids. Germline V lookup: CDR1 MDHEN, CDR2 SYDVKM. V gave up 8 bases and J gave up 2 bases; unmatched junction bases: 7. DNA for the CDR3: TGTGCCAGCCTTAACAGGGGGCATGGCAATCAGCCCCAGCATTTT. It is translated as CASLNRGHGNQPQHF. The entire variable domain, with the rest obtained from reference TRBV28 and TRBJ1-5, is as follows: DVKVTQSSRYLVKRTGEKVFLECVQDMDHENMFWYRQDPGLGLRLIYFSYDVKMKEKGDIPEGYSVSREKKERFSLILESASTNQTSMYLCASLNRGHGNQPQHFGDGTRLSIL.

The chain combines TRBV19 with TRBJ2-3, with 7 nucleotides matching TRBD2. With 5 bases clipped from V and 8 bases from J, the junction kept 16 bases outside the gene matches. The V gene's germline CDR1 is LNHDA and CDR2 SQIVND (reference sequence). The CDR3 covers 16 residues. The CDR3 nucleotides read TGTGCCAGTAGTGGGGGGGACTCCCGCTATCGCGGTACGCAGTATTTT. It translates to CASSGGDSRYRGTQYF.

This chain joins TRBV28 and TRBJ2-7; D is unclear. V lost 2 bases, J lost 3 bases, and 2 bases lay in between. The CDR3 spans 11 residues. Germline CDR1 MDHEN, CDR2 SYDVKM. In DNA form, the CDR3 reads TGTGCCAGCAGTTTACGCTACGAGCAGTACTTC. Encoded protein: CASSLRYEQYF.

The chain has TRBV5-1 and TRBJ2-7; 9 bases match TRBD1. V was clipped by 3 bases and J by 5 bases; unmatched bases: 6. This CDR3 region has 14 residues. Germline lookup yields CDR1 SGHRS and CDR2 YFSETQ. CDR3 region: CASSSRTGADEQYF. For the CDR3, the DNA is TGCGCCAGCAGCTCGCGGACAGGGGCAGACGAGCAGTACTTC.

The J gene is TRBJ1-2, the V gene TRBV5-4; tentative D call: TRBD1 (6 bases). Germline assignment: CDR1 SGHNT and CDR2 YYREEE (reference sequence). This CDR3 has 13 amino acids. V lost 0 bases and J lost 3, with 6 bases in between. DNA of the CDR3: TGTGCCAGCAGCTTGGGACAGGACTATGGCTACACCTTC. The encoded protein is CASSLGQDYGYTF.

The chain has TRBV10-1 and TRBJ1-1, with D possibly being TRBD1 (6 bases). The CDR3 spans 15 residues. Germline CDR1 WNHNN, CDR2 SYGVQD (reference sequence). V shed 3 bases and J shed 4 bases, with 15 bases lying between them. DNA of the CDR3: TGCGCCAGCAGTGACCCGACTTCAGGGGTCACTGAAGCTTTCTTT. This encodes CASSDPTSGVTEAFF.

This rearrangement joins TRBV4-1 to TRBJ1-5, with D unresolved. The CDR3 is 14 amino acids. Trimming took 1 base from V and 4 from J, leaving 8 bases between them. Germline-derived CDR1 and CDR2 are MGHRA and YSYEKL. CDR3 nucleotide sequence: TGCGCCAGCAGCCAAGTGGTCCTAAATCAGCCCCAGCATTTT. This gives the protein CASSQVVLNQPQHF.

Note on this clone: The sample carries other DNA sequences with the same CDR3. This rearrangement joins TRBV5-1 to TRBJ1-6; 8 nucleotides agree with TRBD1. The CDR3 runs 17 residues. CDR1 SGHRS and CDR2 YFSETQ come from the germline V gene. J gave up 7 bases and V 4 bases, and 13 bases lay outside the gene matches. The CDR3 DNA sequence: TGCGCCAGCAGCCCCTCAGGACAGGGATTTTTGAATTCACCCCTCCACTTT. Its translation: CASSPSGQGFLNSPLHF.

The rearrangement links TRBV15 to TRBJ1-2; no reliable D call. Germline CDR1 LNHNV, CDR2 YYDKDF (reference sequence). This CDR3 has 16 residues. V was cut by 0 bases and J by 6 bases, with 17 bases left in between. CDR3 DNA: TGTGCCACCAGCAGAGATAATTTAGCCACTACCAATGGCTACACCTTC. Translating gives CATSRDNLATTNGYTF.

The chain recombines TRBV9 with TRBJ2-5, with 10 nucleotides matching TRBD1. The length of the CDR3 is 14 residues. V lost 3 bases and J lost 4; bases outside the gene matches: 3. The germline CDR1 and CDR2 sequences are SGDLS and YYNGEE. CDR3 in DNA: TGTGCCAGCAGCGGTCGGGACAGGGGAGAGACCCAGTACTTC. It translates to CASSGRDRGETQYF.

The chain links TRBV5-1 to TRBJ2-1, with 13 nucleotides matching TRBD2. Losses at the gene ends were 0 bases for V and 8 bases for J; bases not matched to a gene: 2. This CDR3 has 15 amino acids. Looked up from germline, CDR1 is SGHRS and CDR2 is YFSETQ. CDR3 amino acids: CASSLGTSGSDEQFF. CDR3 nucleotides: TGCGCCAGCAGCTTGGGGACTAGCGGGAGCGATGAGCAGTTCTTC.

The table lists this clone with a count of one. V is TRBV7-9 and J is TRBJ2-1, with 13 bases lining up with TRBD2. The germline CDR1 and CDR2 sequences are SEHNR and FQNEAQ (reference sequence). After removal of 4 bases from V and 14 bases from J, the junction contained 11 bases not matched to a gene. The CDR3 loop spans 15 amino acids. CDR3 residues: CASSSSGTSGNPEFF. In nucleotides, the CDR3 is TGTGCCAGCAGCTCTAGCGGGACTAGCGGGAATCCGGAGTTCTTC.

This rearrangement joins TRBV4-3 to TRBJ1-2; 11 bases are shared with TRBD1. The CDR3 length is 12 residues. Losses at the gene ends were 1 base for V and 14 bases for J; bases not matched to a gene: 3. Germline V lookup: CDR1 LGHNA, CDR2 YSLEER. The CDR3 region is CASSQGTGGWTF. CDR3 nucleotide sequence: TGCGCCAGCAGCCAAGGGACAGGGGGCTGGACCTTC.

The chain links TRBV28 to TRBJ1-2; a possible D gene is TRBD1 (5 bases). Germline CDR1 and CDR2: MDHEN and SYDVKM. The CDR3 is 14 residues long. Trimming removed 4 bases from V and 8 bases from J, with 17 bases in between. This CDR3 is CASSSLGAGTGYTF. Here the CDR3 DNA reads TGTGCCAGCAGTTCTCTCGGGGCGGGGACCGGCTACACCTTC.

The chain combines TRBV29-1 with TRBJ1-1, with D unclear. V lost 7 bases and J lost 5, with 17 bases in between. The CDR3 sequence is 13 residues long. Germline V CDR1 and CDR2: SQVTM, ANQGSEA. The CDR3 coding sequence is TGCAGCGGCTCTAGAGAGATTACGACTGAAGCTTTCTTT. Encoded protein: CSGSREITTEAFF.

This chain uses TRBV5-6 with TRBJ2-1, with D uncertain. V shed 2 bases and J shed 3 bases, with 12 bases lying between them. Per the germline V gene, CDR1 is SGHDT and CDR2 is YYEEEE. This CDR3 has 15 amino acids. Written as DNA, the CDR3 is TGTGCCAGCAGCTTTAAAGGAGTTCACTACAATGAGCAGTTCTTC. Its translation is CASSFKGVHYNEQFF.

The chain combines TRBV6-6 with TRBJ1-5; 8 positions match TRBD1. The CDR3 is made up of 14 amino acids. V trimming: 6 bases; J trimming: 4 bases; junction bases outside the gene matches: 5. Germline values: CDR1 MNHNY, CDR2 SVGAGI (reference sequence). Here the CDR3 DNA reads TGTGCCAGCAGCAGGACAGGGAGGAATCAGCCCCAGCATTTT. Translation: CASSRTGRNQPQHF.